Listed here is a single T cell receptor beta chain. Antigen specificity is unknown. These data come from a study of T cell repertoires in cytomegalovirus infection. Across the whole study: It can be stated that public TCR beta signatures indicated CMV infection as well as a matching HLA type.

TCRdb analysed the reads with MiXCR anew, one entry per CDR3 protein. The table lists more than 150,000 distinct CDR3 sequences, around a quarter of them singletons. General observations from the study: Clonotype analysis showed dominance of the ex vivo response by HLA-C-restricted CMV-specific TCR beta clonotypes. Carriers of CMV plus the relevant HLA were identified by cumulative public TCR beta family frequency.

This clonotype was sampled from a human donor in good health (CMV status not recorded). Some clones in this sample may be carry-over from other donors' samples. Sequencing used PBMCs.

The CDR3 DNA is TGTGCCAGCAGCATAGGACAGGGCTCCTACGAGCAGTACTTC. Its translation: CASSIGQGSYEQYF. J is TRBJ2-7 and V is TRBV11-2; 8 nucleotides line up with TRBD1. Trimming took 5 bases from V and 0 from J; bases not matched to a gene: 3. The CDR3 runs 14 residues. Germline V gene lookup returns CDR1 SGHAT and CDR2 FQNNGV.